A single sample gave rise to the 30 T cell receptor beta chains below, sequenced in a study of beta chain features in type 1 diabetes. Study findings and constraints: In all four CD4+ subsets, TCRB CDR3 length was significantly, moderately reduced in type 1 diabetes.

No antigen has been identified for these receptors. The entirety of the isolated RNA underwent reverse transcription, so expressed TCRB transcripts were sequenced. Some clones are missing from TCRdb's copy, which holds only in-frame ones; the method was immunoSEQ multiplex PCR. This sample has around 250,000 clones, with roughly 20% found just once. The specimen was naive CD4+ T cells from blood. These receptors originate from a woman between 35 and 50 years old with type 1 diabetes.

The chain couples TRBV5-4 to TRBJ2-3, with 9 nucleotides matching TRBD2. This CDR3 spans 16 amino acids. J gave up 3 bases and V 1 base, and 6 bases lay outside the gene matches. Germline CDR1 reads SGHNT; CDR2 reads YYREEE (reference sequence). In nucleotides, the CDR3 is TGTGCCAGCAGCTTGCGTAGCGGGGGCACAACAGATACGCAGTATTTT. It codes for CASSLRSGGTTDTQYF.

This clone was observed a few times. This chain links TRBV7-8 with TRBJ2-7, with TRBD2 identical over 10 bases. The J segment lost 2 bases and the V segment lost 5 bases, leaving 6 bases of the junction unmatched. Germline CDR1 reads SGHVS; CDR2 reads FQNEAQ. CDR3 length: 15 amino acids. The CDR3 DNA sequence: TGTGCCAGCAGCCGTACTAGCGGGGCCGCCTACGAGCAGTACTTC. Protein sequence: CASSRTSGAAYEQYF.

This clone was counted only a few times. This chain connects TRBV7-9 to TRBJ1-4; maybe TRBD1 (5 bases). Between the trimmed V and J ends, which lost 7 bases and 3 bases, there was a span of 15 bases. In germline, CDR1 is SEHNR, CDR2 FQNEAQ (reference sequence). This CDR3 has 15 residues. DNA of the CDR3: TGTGCCAGCACGGGGGACCCGGCAGCTAATGAAAAACTGTTTTTT. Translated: CASTGDPAANEKLFF.

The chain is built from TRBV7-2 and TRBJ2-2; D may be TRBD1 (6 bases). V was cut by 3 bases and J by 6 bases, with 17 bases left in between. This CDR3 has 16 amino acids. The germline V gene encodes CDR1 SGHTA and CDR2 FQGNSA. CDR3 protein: CASSFDRPGIAGELFF. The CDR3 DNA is TGTGCCAGCAGCTTTGACAGGCCTGGGATTGCCGGGGAGCTGTTTTTT. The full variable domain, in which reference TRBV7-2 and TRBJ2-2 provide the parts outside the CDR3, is GAGVSQSPSNKVTEKGKDVELRCDPISGHTALYWYRQSLGQGLEFLIYFQGNSAPDKSGLPSDRFSAERTGGSVSTLTIQRTQQEDSAVYLCASSFDRPGIAGELFFGEGSRLTVL.

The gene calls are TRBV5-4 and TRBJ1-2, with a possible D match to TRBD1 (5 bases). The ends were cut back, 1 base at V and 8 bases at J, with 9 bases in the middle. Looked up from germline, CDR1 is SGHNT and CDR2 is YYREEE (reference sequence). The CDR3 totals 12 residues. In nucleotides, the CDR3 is TGTGCCAGCAGCTTGCGGGGGACGGGCTACACCTTC. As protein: CASSLRGTGYTF.

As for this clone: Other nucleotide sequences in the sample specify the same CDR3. The CDR3 DNA reads TGTGCCAGCAGCCCTACAGGGCGAAGCTCCTACGAGCAGTACTTC. This sequence encodes CASSPTGRSSYEQYF. The rearrangement links TRBV6-5 to TRBJ2-7; weak D call: TRBD1 (6 bases). The CDR3 is 15 residues long. Per germline, CDR1 MNHEY and CDR2 SVGAGI. Deletions cut 6 bases from V and 0 bases from J, with 15 bases between.

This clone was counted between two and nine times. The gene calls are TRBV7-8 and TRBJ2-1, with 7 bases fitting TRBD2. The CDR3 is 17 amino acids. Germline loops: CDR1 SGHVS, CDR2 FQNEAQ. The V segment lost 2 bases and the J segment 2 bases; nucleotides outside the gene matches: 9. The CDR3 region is CASSLWGAGETYNEQFF. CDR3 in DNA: TGTGCCAGCAGCTTATGGGGCGCGGGAGAGACCTACAATGAGCAGTTCTTC.

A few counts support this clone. The CDR3 sequence: CSVVERGDTQYF. DNA for the CDR3: TGCAGCGTTGTCGAGCGGGGAGATACGCAGTATTTT. V is TRBV29-1 and J is TRBJ2-3, with 7 positions matching TRBD2. The V and J ends lost 4 bases and 5 bases, in that order; junction bases with no gene match: 3. The CDR3 runs 12 residues. From germline, CDR1 is SQVTM and CDR2 ANQGSEA.

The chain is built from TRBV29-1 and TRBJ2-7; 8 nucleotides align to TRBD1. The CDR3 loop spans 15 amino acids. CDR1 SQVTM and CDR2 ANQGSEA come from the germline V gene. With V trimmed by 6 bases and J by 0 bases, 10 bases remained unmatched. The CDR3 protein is CSVRRGQDISYEQYF. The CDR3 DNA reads TGCAGCGTAAGGAGGGGACAGGACATCTCCTACGAGCAGTACTTC.

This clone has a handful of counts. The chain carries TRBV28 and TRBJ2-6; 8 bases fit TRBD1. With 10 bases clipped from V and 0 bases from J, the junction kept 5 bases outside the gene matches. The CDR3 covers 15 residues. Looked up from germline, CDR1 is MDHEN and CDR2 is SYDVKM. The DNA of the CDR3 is TGTGCCACCGGGACAGGAACCTCTGGGGCCAACGTCCTGACTTTC. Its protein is CATGTGTSGANVLTF.

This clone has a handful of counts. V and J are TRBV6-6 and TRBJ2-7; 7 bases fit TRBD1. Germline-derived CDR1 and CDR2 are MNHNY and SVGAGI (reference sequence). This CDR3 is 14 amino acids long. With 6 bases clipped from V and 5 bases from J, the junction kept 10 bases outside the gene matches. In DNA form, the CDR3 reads TGTGCCAGCAGCCCCCGAGACAGGGTTCACGAGCAGTACTTC. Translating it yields CASSPRDRVHEQYF.

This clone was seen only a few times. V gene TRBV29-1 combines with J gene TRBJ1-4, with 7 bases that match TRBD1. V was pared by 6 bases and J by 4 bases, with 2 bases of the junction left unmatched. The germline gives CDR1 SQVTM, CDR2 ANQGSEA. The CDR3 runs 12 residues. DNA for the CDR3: TGCAGCGTCAGGGGGTTTAATGAAAAACTGTTTTTT. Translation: CSVRGFNEKLFF. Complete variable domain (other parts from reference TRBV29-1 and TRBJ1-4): SAVISQKPSRDICQRGTSLTIQCQVDSQVTMMFWYRQQPGQSLTLIATANQGSEATYESGFVIDKFPISRPNLTFSTLTVSNMSPEDSSIYLCSVRGFNEKLFFGSGTQLSVL.

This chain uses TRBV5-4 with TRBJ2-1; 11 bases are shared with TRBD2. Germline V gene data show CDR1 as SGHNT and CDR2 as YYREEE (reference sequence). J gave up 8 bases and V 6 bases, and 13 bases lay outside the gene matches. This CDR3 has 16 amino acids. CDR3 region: CASTEGSGRAGYEQFF. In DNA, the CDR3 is TGTGCCAGCACCGAAGGTAGCGGGAGGGCCGGTTATGAGCAGTTCTTC.

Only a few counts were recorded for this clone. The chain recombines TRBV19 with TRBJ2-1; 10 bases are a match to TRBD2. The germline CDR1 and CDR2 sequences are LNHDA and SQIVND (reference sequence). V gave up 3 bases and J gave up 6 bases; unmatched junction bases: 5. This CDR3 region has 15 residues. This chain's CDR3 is CASSIPSGRTNEQFF. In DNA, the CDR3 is TGTGCCAGTAGTATCCCTAGCGGGAGAACCAATGAGCAGTTCTTC. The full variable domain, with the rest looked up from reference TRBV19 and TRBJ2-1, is DGGITQSPKYLFRKEGQNVTLSCEQNLNHDAMYWYRQDPGQGLRLIYYSQIVNDFQKGDIAEGYSVSREKKESFPLTVTSAQKNPTAFYLCASSIPSGRTNEQFFGPGTRLTVL.

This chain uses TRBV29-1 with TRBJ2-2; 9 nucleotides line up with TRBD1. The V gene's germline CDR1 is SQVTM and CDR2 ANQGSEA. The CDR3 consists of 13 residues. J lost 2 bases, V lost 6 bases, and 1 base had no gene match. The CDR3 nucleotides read TGCAGCGTGGGACAGGGAAACACCGGGGAGCTGTTTTTT. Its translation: CSVGQGNTGELFF.

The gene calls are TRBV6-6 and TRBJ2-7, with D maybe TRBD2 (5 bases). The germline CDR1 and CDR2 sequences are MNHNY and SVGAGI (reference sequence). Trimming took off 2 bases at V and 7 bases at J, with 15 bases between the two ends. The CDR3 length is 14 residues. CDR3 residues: CASSYTSMEREQYF. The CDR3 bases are TGTGCCAGCAGTTACACCTCTATGGAGCGGGAGCAGTACTTC.

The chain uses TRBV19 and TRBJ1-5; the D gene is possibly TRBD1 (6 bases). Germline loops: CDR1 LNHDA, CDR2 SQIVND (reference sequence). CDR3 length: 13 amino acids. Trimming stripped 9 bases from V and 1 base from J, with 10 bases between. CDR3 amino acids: CASTTGSNQPQHF. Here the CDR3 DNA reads TGTGCCAGCACTACAGGGAGCAATCAGCCCCAGCATTTT.

CDR3 sequence: CASKTGLSSNEKLFF. The CDR3 bases are TGCGCCAGCAAGACAGGGTTGAGCTCTAATGAAAAACTGTTTTTT. V gene TRBV4-3 combines with J gene TRBJ1-4, with 7 bases that match TRBD1. J gave up 3 bases and V 7 bases, and 8 bases lay outside the gene matches. The CDR3 runs to 15 residues. CDR1 is LGHNA, CDR2 YSLEER, per germline.

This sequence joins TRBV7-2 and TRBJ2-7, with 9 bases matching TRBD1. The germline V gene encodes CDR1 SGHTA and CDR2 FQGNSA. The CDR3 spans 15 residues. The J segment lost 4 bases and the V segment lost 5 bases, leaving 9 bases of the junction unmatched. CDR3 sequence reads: CASSNTGTGTYEQYF. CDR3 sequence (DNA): TGTGCCAGCAGCAATACCGGGACAGGGACGTACGAGCAGTACTTC.

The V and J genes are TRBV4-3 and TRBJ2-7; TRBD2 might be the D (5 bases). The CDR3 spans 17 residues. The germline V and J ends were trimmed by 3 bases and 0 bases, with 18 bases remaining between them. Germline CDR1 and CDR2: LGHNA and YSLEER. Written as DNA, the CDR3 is TGCGCCAGCAGCCAGGACCTCCTCCGGGGAGCCTCCTACGAGCAGTACTTC. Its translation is CASSQDLLRGASYEQYF.

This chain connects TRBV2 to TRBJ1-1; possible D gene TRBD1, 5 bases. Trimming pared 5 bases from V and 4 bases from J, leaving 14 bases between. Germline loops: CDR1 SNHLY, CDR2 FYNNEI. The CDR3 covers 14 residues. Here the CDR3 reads CASSQQGRPTEAFF. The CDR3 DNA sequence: TGTGCCAGCAGTCAGCAGGGAAGACCCACTGAAGCTTTCTTT.

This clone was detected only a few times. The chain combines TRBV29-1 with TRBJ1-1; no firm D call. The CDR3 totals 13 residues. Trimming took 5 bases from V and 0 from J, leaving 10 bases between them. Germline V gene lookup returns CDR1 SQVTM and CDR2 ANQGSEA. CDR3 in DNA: TGCAGCGTTCACCTGACACTGAACACTGAAGCTTTCTTT. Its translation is CSVHLTLNTEAFF.

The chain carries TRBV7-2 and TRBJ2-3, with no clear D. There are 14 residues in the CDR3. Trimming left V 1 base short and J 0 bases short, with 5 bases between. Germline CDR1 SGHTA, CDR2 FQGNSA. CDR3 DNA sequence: TGTGCCAGCAGCTTAGGGGCTAGCACAGATACGCAGTATTTT. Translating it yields CASSLGASTDTQYF.

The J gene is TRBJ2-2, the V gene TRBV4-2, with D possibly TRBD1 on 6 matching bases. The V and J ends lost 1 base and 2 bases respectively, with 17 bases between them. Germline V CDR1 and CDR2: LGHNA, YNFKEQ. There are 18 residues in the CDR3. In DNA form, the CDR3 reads TGTGCCAGCAGCCAAGGGGAACAGGGTGTCCTCAACACCGGGGAGCTGTTTTTT. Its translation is CASSQGEQGVLNTGELFF.

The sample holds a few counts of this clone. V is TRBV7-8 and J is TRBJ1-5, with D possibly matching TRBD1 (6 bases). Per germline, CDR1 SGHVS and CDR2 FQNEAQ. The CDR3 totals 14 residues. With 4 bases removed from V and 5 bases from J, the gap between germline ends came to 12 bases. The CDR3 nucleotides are TGTGCCAGCAGCTCCGGGACAAGCTATCAGCCCCAGCATTTT. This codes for CASSSGTSYQPQHF.

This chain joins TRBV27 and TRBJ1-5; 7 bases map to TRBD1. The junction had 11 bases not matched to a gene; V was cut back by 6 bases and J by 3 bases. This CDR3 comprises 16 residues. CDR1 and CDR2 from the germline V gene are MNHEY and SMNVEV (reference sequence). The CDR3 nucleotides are TGTGCCAGCAGGGGACAGTCAGCGGGCGTCAATCAGCCCCAGCATTTT. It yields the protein CASRGQSAGVNQPQHF.

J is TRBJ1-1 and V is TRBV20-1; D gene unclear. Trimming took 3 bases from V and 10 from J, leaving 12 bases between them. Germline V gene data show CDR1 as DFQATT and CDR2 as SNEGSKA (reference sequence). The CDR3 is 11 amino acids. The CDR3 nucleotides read TGCAGTGCTAGGGAGAGCGGGGTAGCTTTCTTT. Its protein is CSARESGVAFF.

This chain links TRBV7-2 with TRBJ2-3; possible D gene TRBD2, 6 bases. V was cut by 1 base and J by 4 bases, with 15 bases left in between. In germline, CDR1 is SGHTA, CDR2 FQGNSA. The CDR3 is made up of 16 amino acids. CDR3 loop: CASSLGRAGTADTQYF. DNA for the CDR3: TGTGCCAGCAGCTTAGGGAGGGCAGGGACCGCAGATACGCAGTATTTT.

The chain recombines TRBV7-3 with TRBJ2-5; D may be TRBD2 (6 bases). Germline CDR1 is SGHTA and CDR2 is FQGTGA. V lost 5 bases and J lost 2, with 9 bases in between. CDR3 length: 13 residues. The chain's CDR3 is CASSRLGQETQYF. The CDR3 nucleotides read TGTGCCAGCAGCCGACTAGGTCAAGAGACCCAGTACTTC. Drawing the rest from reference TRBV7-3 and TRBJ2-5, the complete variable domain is GAGVSQTPSNKVTEKGKYVELRCDPISGHTALYWYRQSLGQGPEFLIYFQGTGAADDSGLPNDRFFAVRPEGSVSTLKIQRTERGDSAVYLCASSRLGQETQYFGPGTRLLVL.

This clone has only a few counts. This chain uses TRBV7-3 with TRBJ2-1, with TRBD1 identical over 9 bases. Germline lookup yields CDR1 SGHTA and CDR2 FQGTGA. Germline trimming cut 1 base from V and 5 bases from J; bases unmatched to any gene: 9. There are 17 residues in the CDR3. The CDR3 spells CASSLRVLGQGHNEQFF. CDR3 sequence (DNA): TGTGCCAGCAGCTTAAGGGTATTGGGACAGGGTCACAATGAGCAGTTCTTC.